This T cell receptor beta chain is from a study of T cell responses to AZD1222 COVID-19 vaccine (TCRdb year 2021). General notes on the study: AZD1222 recipients whose second dose came at about 4 weeks and those whose second dose came at about 12 weeks were combined into one group, since spike-specific TCR depth and breadth did not differ between the two schedules. A total of around 240 trial participants underwent TCR sequencing, of whom 200 to 220 received two doses of AZD1222 and around 25 received two doses of the MenACWY control vaccine. Trial participants were enrolled by age into 18-55, 56-69 and 70-plus year subgroups, with approximately 150, 28 and 58 TCR-sequenced participants respectively.

About this clone itself: Its specific antigen is unknown. Base quality data are lacking; no much larger clone is found one base away.

In the paper's terms, the time point label means: baseline before first vaccination. Samples from vaccinated people were obtained from the UK trials COV001 and COV002, which included a single-blind randomized controlled phase 2/3 trial of AZD1222 (ChAdOx1 nCoV-19) in healthy adults. For TCRbeta chain sequencing, PBMC samples were collected from trial participants at day 0 and at day 28 after the second dose. The CDR3 regions of human TCRbeta chains were analyzed by immunosequencing. The authors' analysis ran thus. TCRs in the repertoires were matched against a reference library of SARS-CoV-2-specific TCRs that had been generated with the MIRA antigen-specificity platform. Breadth was defined as the fraction of unique TCRs that were SARS-CoV-2-associated, and depth was defined as the fraction of total T cells that were SARS-CoV-2-associated. Using the MIRA data, every spike-specific TCR was mapped to the spike region that the TCR reacted to and assigned to either a CD4 or a CD8 class. Log10-transformed breadth and depth values were compared by one-way ANOVA with Sidak's multiple comparisons tests. Here the immuneACCESS table is served through TCRdb, limited to in-frame sequences with V and J called. Missing clones are a known gap in these copies; in checked studies unresolved V genes cover under half, and the rest lacks a known reason. The D gene and trimming were derived from the DNA, and the V and J assignments and clone size from that table. In this sample the table shows over 100,000 clones, about nine tenths of which occur a single time. The ten largest clonotypes hold roughly 6.3% of the sample.

Summary of the overall study and its limitations: Participants were mostly white British and included more females than males, and it was suggested by the authors that clonal diversity may have been underestimated. Epitopes outside the regions mutated in the B.1.351 and B.1.1.7 variants were reportedly recognized by nearly half of the unique spike-specific TCRs. Conclusions about previously exposed vaccinees were limited because only six AZD1222 recipients were SARS-CoV-2 seropositive at baseline. Because no day 14 peak-response samples were available, repertoires were characterized only after the peak T cell response. Spike-specific TCR breadth and depth rose significantly after two AZD1222 doses compared with day 0 and with MenACWY recipients. The 56-69-year group was small, and its depth increase did not reach significance, likely because of low power. Vaccine-associated CD4 TCRs spanned the whole spike protein, with dominant responses in regions 160-218 and 743-854.

This sample comprised peripheral blood, obtained on day 0 of AZD1222 vaccination. This TCR derives from an adult in good health.

The CDR3 protein: CASSEVGGSGNTIYF. The DNA sequence is TGTGCCAGCAGTGAAGTGGGGGGCTCTGGAAACACCATATATTTT. The chain is encoded by TRBV6-1 joined to TRBJ1-3, with TRBD1 perhaps the D gene, on 5 matching bases. Counted from cysteine to phenylalanine, this CDR3 has 15 amino acids. Solely the CDR3 DNA is kept, with 45 bases framed from the first base. V loses 1 base, J loses 0 bases, and the germline ends lie 7 bases apart. Reading the germline V gene gives CDR1 MNHNS and CDR2 SASEGT.